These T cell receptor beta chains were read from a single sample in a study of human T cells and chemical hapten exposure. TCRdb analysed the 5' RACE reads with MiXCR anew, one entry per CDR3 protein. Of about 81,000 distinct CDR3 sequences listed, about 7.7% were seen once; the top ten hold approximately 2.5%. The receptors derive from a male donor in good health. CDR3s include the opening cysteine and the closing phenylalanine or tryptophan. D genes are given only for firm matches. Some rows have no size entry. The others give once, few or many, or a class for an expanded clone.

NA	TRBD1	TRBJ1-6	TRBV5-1	TGCGCCAGCACGCCGGGACAGCCCAATTCACCCCTCCACTTT	CASTPGQPNSPLHF
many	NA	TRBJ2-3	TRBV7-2	TGTGCCAGCAGTCGGACAGATACGCAGTATTTT	CASSRTDTQYF
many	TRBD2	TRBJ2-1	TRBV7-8	TGTGCCAGCAGCTGGCGGGAGGTTCACAATGAGCAGTTCTTC	CASSWREVHNEQFF
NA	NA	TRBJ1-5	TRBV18	TGTGCCAGCTCCCTTTCGGTCCAGAATCAGCCCCAGCATTTT	CASSLSVQNQPQHF
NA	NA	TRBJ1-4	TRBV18	TGTGCCAGCTCACCCACCACAACAGGGGAAAAACTGTTTTTT	CASSPTTTGEKLFF
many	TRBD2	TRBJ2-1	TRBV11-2	TGTGCCAGCAGCCGATGGGGACTAGCGGGAAATGCTGGTTCGTTGGATGAGCAGTTCTTC	CASSRWGLAGNAGSLDEQFF
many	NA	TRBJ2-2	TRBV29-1	TGCAGCGCCAGTAGCACCGGGGAGCTGTTTTTT	CSASSTGELFF
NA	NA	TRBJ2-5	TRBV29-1	TGCAGCGTCCCGCGACCTGACAGCAATCAAGAGACCCAGTACTTC	CSVPRPDSNQETQYF
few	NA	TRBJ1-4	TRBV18	TGTGCCAGCCACCGGGGGAGCGCAACTAATGAAAAACTGTTTTTT	CASHRGSATNEKLFF
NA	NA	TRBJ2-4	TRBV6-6	TGTGCCAGCAGACTAGCTAGCGAAAACATTCAGTACTTC	CASRLASENIQYF
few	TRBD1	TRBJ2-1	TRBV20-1	TGCAGTGCTAGAGAATCGGGCGGGACAGGGGGCAACAATGAGCAGTTCTTC	CSARESGGTGGNNEQFF
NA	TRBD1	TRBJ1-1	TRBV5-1	TGCGCCAGCAGCCTGGGACAGGGTATGAACACTGAAGCTTTCTTT	CASSLGQGMNTEAFF
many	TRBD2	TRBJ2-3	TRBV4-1	TGCGCCAGCAGCCAAGTGAACAGCGGGGGTCCAGATACGCAGTATTTT	CASSQVNSGGPDTQYF
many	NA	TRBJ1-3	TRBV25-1	TGTGCCAGCAGTGGCCCGGGGTCCACTCGCGGAAACACCATATATTTT	CASSGPGSTRGNTIYF
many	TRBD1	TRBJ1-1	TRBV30	TGTGCCTGGAGTAGGGGGCTGAGAACTGAAGCTTTCTTT	CAWSRGLRTEAFF
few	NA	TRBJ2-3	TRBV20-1	TGCAGTGCTAGTCGGGGCCGCACAGATACGCAGTATTTT	CSASRGRTDTQYF
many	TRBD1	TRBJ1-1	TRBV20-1	TGCAGTGCTAGAGATCGGGGGAAAGGGGGCCCTGAAGCTTTCTTT	CSARDRGKGGPEAFF
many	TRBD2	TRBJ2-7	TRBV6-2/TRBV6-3	TGTGCCAGCAGTTACGCTAGCGGGGGGACCTACGAGCAGTACTTC	CASSYASGGTYEQYF
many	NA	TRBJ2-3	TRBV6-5	TGTGCCAGCAGTTACTCGAGTAGGGGTAGTTCGCATCCGCAGTATTTT	CASSYSSRGSSHPQYF
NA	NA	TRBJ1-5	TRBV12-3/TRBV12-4	TGTGCCAGCAGTTCCTACAGGGCTAGCAATCAGCCCCAGCATTTT	CASSSYRASNQPQHF
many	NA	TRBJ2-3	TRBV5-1	TGCGCCAGCAGCCCGGGACCAAACCCAGATACGCAGTATTTT	CASSPGPNPDTQYF
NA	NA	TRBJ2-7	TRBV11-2	TGTGCCAGCAGCTTAGGAAGGCAGGCCAACGCTCACTACTACGAGCAGTACTTC	CASSLGRQANAHYYEQYF
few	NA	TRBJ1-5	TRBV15	TGTGCCACCAGCGGAGTACGAGGCAATCAGCCCCAGCATTTT	CATSGVRGNQPQHF
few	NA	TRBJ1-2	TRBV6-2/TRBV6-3	TGTGCCAGCAGTTACGGACTGGGGGGCGCGAACTATGGCTACACCTTC	CASSYGLGGANYGYTF
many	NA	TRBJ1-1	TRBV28	TGTGCCAGCAGTTTTAGCGGGCGCGGGTATCCCACTGAAGCTTTCTTT	CASSFSGRGYPTEAFF
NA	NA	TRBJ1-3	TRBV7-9	TGTGCCAGCAGCTTAGGGGGCCAGCACTCTGGAAACACCATATATTTT	CASSLGGQHSGNTIYF
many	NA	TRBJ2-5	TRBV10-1	TGCGCCAGCACCCCCATAAACCAAGAGACCCAGTACTTC	CASTPINQETQYF
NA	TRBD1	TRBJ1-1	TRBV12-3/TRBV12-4	TGTGCCAGCGCCCAGGACAGGTCGAGCACTGAAGCTTTCTTT	CASAQDRSSTEAFF
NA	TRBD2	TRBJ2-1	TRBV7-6	TGTGCCAGCAGCTCCTACGGTAGCGGGGGGCCTATGAATGAGCAGTTCTTC	CASSSYGSGGPMNEQFF
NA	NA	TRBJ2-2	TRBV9	TGTGCCAGCAGCGTCGCTACAGGGAACACCGGGGAGCTGTTTTTT	CASSVATGNTGELFF
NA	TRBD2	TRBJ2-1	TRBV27	TGTGCCAGCAGGGGCAGCGGGAGGGAATCCTACAATGAGCAGTTCTTC	CASRGSGRESYNEQFF
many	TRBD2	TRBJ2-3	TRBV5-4	TGTGCCAGCAGCCCCTTGACTAGCGTTTCAGATACGCAGTATTTT	CASSPLTSVSDTQYF
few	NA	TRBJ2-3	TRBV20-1	TGCAGTGCTAGAGGGTATGAGCCAGCGGATACGCAGTATTTT	CSARGYEPADTQYF
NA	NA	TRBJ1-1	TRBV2	TGTGCCAGCACCCAAACGGGACTACGTTCCGTGGCTGAAGCTTTCTTT	CASTQTGLRSVAEAFF
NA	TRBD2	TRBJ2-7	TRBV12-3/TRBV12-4	TGTGCCAGCAGTTTAGCGCGGGGGAGCTCCTACGAGCAGTACTTC	CASSLARGSSYEQYF
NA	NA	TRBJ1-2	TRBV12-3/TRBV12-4	TGTGCCAGCACCCGGGCACCTGACTATGGCTACACCTTC	CASTRAPDYGYTF
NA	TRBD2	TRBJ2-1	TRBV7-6	TGTGCCAGCAGCTCCCGTGCGGGGGATGACAATGAGCAGTTCTTC	CASSSRAGDDNEQFF
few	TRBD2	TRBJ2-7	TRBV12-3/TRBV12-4	TGTGCCAGCAGTTTCGGGGGGGAGTCCTACGAGCAGTACTTC	CASSFGGESYEQYF
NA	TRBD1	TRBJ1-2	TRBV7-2	TGTGCCAGCAGCTTAGGCCCTCGACAGGGTGGCTATGGCTACACCTTC	CASSLGPRQGGYGYTF
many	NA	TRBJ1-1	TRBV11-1	TGTGCCAGCAGCTTAGTACGGAACACTGAAGCTTTCTTT	CASSLVRNTEAFF
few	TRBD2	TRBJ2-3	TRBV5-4	TGTGCCAGCAGCTTCCCTAGCGGGTCTTCAGATACGCAGTATTTT	CASSFPSGSSDTQYF
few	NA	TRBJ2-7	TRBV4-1	TGCGCCAGCAGCCAAGATGGAGCCTACGAGCAGTACTTC	CASSQDGAYEQYF
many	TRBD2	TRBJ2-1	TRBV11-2	TGTGCCAGCAGCTTAACAAGGACTAGCGGGATTTTAACCTACAATGAGCAGTTCTTC	CASSLTRTSGILTYNEQFF
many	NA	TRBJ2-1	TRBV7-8	TGTGCCAGCAGCTTGGGGTGGGGGCCCTCCTACAATGAGCAGTTCTTC	CASSLGWGPSYNEQFF
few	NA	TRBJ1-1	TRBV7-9	TGTGCCAGCAGCGCACCGGGACCAGACACTGAAGCTTTCTTT	CASSAPGPDTEAFF
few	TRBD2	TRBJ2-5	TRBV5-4	TGTGCCAGCATCCCAAGGGAGCGGGGGGGGCGTCTGGAGACCCAGTACTTC	CASIPRERGGRLETQYF
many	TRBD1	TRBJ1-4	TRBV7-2	TGTGCCAGCAGCTTAGCTGGGACAGTGAATGAAAAACTGTTTTTT	CASSLAGTVNEKLFF
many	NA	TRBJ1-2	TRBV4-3	TGCGCCAGCAGCCAAGAGCCCCCTGGGGGAGGATATGGCTACACCTTC	CASSQEPPGGGYGYTF
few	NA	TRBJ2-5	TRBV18	TGTGCCAGCTCACCACCCACCCGACAAGAGACCCAGTACTTC	CASSPPTRQETQYF
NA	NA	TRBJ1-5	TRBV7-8	TGTGCCAGCAGCTTTTTGCAGGGCACTCAGCCCCAGCATTTT	CASSFLQGTQPQHF
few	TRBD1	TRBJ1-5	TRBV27	TGTGCCAGCAGCTTAGCGGGACAGGCAAATCAGCCCCAGCATTTT	CASSLAGQANQPQHF